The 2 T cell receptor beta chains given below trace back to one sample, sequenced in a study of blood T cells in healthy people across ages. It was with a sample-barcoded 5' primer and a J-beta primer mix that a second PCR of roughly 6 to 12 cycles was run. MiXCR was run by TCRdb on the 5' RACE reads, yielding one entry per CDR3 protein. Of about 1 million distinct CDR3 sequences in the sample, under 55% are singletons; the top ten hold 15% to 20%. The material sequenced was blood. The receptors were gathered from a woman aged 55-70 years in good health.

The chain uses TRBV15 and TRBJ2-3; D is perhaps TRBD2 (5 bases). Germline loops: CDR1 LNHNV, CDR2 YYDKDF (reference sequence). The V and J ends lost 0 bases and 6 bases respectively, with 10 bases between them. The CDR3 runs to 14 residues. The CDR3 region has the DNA TGTGCCACCAGCAGAGATCCAGCTAGCGATACGCAGTATTTT. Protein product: CATSRDPASDTQYF.

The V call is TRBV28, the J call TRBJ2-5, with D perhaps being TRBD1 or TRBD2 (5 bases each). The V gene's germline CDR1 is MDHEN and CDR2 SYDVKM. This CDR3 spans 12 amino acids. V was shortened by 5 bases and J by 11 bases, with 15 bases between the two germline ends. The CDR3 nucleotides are TGTGCCAGCAGTGCCCCACTGGGACCGCAGTACTTC. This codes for CASSAPLGPQYF.